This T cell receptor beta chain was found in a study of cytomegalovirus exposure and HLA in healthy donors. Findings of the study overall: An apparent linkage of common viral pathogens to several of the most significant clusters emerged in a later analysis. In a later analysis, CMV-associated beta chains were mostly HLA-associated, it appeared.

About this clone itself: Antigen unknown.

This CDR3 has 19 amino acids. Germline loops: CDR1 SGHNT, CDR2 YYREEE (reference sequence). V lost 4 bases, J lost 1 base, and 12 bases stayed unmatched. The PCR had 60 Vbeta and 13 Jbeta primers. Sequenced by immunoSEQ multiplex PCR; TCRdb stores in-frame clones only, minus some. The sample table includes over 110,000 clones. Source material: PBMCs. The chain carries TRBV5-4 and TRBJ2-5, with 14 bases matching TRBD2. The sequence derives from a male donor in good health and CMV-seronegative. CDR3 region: CASSKTSGGARPLQETQYF. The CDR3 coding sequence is TGTGCCAGCAGCAAGACTAGCGGGGGGGCCCGTCCCCTCCAAGAGACCCAGTACTTC.